The 21 T cell receptor beta chains in this list originate from one sample, sequenced in a study of CD8 T cells in Susac syndrome. Random-hexamer reverse transcription was applied to roughly 0.45 to 1 ug RNA. A single record per CDR3 protein comes from TCRdb applying MiXCR to the immunoSEQ multiplex PCR reads. The sample yields 400,000 or so distinct CDR3 sequences, approximately 89% seen once. The sequenced material came from CD8+ T cells from PBMCs. The origin of the receptors is a human donor with multiple sclerosis.

The V gene is TRBV7-9, the J gene TRBJ2-5; TRBD1 aligns across 11 bases. This CDR3 spans 16 amino acids. V shed 5 bases, J shed 5 bases, and the junction held 10 bases outside the gene matches. Germline lookup yields CDR1 SEHNR and CDR2 FQNEAQ (reference sequence). The chain's CDR3 is CASSDSRTGGWETQYF. The CDR3 DNA follows: TGTGCCAGCAGCGACTCCCGGACAGGGGGCTGGGAGACCCAGTACTTC. The whole variable domain, filled in from reference TRBV7-9 and TRBJ2-5, reads DTGVSQNPRHKITKRGQNVTFRCDPISEHNRLYWYRQTLGQGPEFLTYFQNEAQLEKSRLLSDRFSAERPKGSFSTLEIQRTEQGDSAMYLCASSDSRTGGWETQYFGPGTRLLVL.

The chain joins TRBV5-4 to TRBJ2-1; D gene uncertain. The CDR3 runs to 14 residues. V shed 6 bases and J shed 0 bases, with 10 bases lying between them. From germline, CDR1 is SGHNT and CDR2 YYREEE (reference sequence). The CDR3, as DNA: TGTGCCAGCACCACGGCGGTCTCCTACAATGAGCAGTTCTTC. It encodes CASTTAVSYNEQFF.

The chain carries TRBV10-3 and TRBJ2-1; D is undetermined. Germline V gene sequence: CDR1 ENHRY, CDR2 SYGVKD. This CDR3 contains 11 residues. V lost 4 bases to trimming and J lost 7 bases, with 5 bases between them. The CDR3 nucleotides read TGTGCCATCAGTGGGGCAAATGAGCAGTTCTTC. It translates to CAISGANEQFF.

The chain is built from TRBV6-5 and TRBJ2-1; TRBD1 matches 8 bases. The J segment lost 2 bases and the V segment lost 0 bases, leaving 0 bases of the junction unmatched. From germline, CDR1 is MNHEY and CDR2 SVGAGI. CDR3 length equals 15 residues. CDR3 protein: CASSYSTGAYNEQFF. DNA of the CDR3: TGTGCCAGCAGTTACTCGACAGGGGCCTACAATGAGCAGTTCTTC.

The chain carries TRBV5-4 and TRBJ2-5; D remains ambiguous. CDR1 is SGHNT, CDR2 YYREEE, per germline (reference sequence). This CDR3 is built from 14 residues. V lost 3 bases to trimming and J lost 2 bases, with 11 bases between them. CDR3 coding DNA: TGTGCCAGCAGCTCGAAAGGGCCACAAGAGACCCAGTACTTC. This sequence encodes CASSSKGPQETQYF.

The rearrangement links TRBV25-1 to TRBJ2-1; D is undetermined. The CDR3 totals 15 residues. The germline V gene has CDR1 MGHDK and CDR2 SYGVNS. V gave up 2 bases and J gave up 3 bases, with 11 bases separating them. CDR3 sequence: CASSEGLGVYNEQFF. CDR3 nucleotides: TGTGCCAGCAGTGAAGGCTTGGGTGTCTACAATGAGCAGTTCTTC.

This chain joins TRBV4-1 and TRBJ2-1; 9 bases align to TRBD2. There are 15 residues in the CDR3. J was trimmed by 4 bases and V by 0 bases; bases with no gene match: 1. Germline CDR1 MGHRA, CDR2 YSYEKL. CDR3 DNA: TGCGCCAGCAGCCAAGATGCGGGAGGGTACAATGAGCAGTTCTTC. It encodes CASSQDAGGYNEQFF.

A single count supports this clonotype. The chain carries TRBV27 and TRBJ2-1; 8 bases line up with TRBD1. This CDR3 comprises 15 residues. The V gene end was trimmed by 1 base and the J gene end by 7 bases; junction bases not matched to a gene: 6. CDR1 and CDR2 (germline): MNHEY, SMNVEV (reference sequence). The CDR3 sequence is CASSLLTHRGNEQFF. Written as DNA, the CDR3 is TGTGCCAGCAGTTTATTAACTCACAGGGGGAATGAGCAGTTCTTC.

The chain has TRBV7-9 and TRBJ2-2; D may be TRBD2 (6 bases). Germline assignment: CDR1 SEHNR and CDR2 FQNEAQ (reference sequence). The CDR3 length is 15 residues. V lost 5 bases and J 5 bases, leaving 15 bases between the germline ends. This CDR3 reads CASSTRDSWTGELFF. The CDR3 DNA sequence: TGTGCCAGCAGCACCCGGGACTCCTGGACCGGGGAGCTGTTTTTT.

CDR3 protein: CASSLVTRKTEQFF. The CDR3 DNA reads as TGTGCCAGCAGCTTGGTGACTAGGAAGACTGAGCAGTTCTTC. The genes are TRBV5-4 and TRBJ2-1; weak D call: TRBD2 (6 bases). The CDR3 has 14 amino acids. Looked up from germline, CDR1 is SGHNT and CDR2 is YYREEE (reference sequence). The V end lost 0 bases, the J end lost 9 bases, and 13 bases lay between the germline ends.

The gene calls are TRBV5-1 and TRBJ2-7; D possibly corresponds to TRBD1 (6 bases). Between the trimmed V and J ends, which lost 8 bases and 0 bases, there was a span of 15 bases. CDR1 SGHRS and CDR2 YFSETQ come from the germline V gene. This CDR3 comprises 14 residues. CDR3 sequence (DNA): TGCGCCAGTGGACAGTACGATATCTCCTACGAGCAGTACTTC. This codes for CASGQYDISYEQYF.

The rearrangement links TRBV12-3 or TRBV12-4 to TRBJ1-1; 9 bases are shared with TRBD1. The CDR3 has 15 residues. V lost 5 bases to trimming and J lost 1 base; unmatched junction nucleotides: 5. The DNA of the CDR3 is TGTGCCAGCAGTCGTAGGACAGGGGCGAACACTGAAGCTTTCTTT. Translated, it gives CASSRRTGANTEAFF.

V is TRBV7-8 and J is TRBJ2-3; a weak D match, TRBD1 (6 bases). Trimming left V 5 bases short and J 1 base short, with 16 bases between. The CDR3 covers 16 residues. Germline assignment: CDR1 SGHVS and CDR2 FQNEAQ. The CDR3 protein is CASSRRGHIRTDTQYF. For the CDR3, the DNA is TGTGCCAGCAGCAGACGGGGACACATCCGCACAGATACGCAGTATTTT.

V is TRBV11-2 and J is TRBJ1-1, with D possibly TRBD1 on 5 matching bases. Trimming shortened V by 1 base and J by 1 base, and 13 bases separated the two germline ends. Germline lookup yields CDR1 SGHAT and CDR2 FQNNGV. This CDR3 spans 16 amino acids. CDR3 amino acids: CASSLGRGVGNTEAFF. In DNA form, the CDR3 reads TGTGCCAGCAGCTTAGGCCGAGGGGTGGGGAACACTGAAGCTTTCTTT.

Only one count was recorded for this clonotype. The rearrangement joins TRBV4-1 to TRBJ1-1; D possibly corresponds to TRBD1 (5 bases). V lost 0 bases and J lost 4, with 9 bases in between. The germline V gene has CDR1 MGHRA and CDR2 YSYEKL. The CDR3 is 14 amino acids. CDR3 region: CASSQENRPTEAFF. CDR3 bases: TGCGCCAGCAGCCAAGAGAACAGGCCCACTGAAGCTTTCTTT.

The chain links TRBV11-2 to TRBJ2-7; 8 nucleotides line up with TRBD1. The V and J ends lost 5 bases and 5 bases, in that order; junction bases with no gene match: 14. This CDR3 spans 16 amino acids. Germline V gives CDR1 SGHAT, CDR2 FQNNGV. The CDR3 is CASSLAGQAVPHEQYF. The CDR3 DNA reads TGTGCCAGCAGCCTCGCGGGACAGGCGGTCCCCCACGAGCAGTACTTC.

The chain carries TRBV24-1 and TRBJ1-1, with 8 bases identical to TRBD1. The V gene end was trimmed by 3 bases and the J gene end by 6 bases; junction bases not matched to a gene: 2. The germline V gene encodes CDR1 KGHDR and CDR2 SFDVKD. The length of the CDR3 is 13 residues. The CDR3 here is CATSDGDRPEAFF. The DNA for the CDR3 is TGTGCCACCAGTGATGGGGACAGGCCTGAAGCTTTCTTT.

This rearrangement joins TRBV10-3 to TRBJ1-1; 7 bases are shared with TRBD1. The CDR3 has 13 amino acids. The V gene end was trimmed by 0 bases and the J gene end by 7 bases; junction bases not matched to a gene: 2. Germline lookup yields CDR1 ENHRY and CDR2 SYGVKD. Here the CDR3 reads CAISESGQFEAFF. In DNA, the CDR3 is TGTGCCATCAGTGAGTCGGGACAGTTTGAAGCTTTCTTT.

J is TRBJ1-1 and V is TRBV5-4; D perhaps matches TRBD1 (6 bases). Deletions cut 4 bases from V and 6 bases from J, with 10 bases between. Germline V gene lookup returns CDR1 SGHNT and CDR2 YYREEE (reference sequence). This CDR3 has 12 residues. Here the CDR3 DNA reads TGTGCCAGCAGCAAGACAGGTTCTGAAGCTTTCTTT. As protein: CASSKTGSEAFF.

The DNA of the CDR3 is TGTGCCAGCACAGAGGGGGACACCTATGGCTACACCTTC. Translating gives CASTEGDTYGYTF. The genes are TRBV2 and TRBJ1-2; a weak D match, TRBD1 (6 bases). Germline V lookup: CDR1 SNHLY, CDR2 FYNNEI. This CDR3 has 13 residues. Trimming removed 7 bases at V and 4 bases at J, with 13 bases between.

This clonotype was picked up one time. The rearrangement uses TRBV12-3 or TRBV12-4 and TRBJ2-7; unclear D gene. V was pared by 7 bases and J by 4 bases, with 17 bases between. This CDR3 spans 14 amino acids. CDR3 sequence reads: CASTGPSSGYEQYF. The CDR3 nucleotides are TGTGCCAGCACTGGACCCTCGTCGGGTTACGAGCAGTACTTC.